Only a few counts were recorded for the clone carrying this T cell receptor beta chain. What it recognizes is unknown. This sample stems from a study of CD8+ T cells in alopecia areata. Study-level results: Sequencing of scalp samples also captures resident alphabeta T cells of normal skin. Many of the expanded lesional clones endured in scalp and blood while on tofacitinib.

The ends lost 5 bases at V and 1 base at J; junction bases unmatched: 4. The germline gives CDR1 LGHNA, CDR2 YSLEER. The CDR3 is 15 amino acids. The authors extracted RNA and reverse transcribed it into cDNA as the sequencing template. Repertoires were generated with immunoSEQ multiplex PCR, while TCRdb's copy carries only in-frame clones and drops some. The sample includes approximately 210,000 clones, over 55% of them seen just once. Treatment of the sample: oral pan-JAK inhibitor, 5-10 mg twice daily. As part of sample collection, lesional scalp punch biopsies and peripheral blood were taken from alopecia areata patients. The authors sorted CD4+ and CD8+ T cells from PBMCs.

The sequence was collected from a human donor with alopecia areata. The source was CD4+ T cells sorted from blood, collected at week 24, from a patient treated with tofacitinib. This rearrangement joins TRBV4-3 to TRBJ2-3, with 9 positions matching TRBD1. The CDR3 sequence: CASSYRGQGTDTQYF. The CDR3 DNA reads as TGCGCCAGCAGCTACAGGGGGCAGGGCACAGATACGCAGTATTTT.